The present entry profiles one T cell receptor beta chain with its context. What it binds is not known. The CDR3 length is 15 residues. With V trimmed by 3 bases and J by 5 bases, 10 bases remained unmatched. The germline V gene has CDR1 DFQATT and CDR2 SNEGSKA (reference sequence). Nobody among the patients had been given any treatment before thyroid surgery. This specimen belongs to a study of metastatic and nonmetastatic thyroid tumors. Overall study context: Repertoires from blood and tumor or nodule tissue of malignant and benign thyroid patients were compared. Study-level results: The reported finding was significantly higher TCR beta diversity in malignant thyroid tumors relative to benign nodules, in blood and tumor.

TCRdb re-called clones via MiXCR from the PCR reads. The sample lists some 7,200 clones, about 26% occurring once. The receptor's source is a male donor with papillary thyroid cancer or a benign thyroid nodule (not recorded which). Some clones in this sample may be carry-over from other donors' samples. Sequenced input: adjacent normal tissue. V gene TRBV20-1 combines with J gene TRBJ2-7; 10 bases line up with TRBD2. CDR3 residues: CSASYLAGAGHEQYF. CDR3 sequence (DNA): TGCAGTGCTAGTTACCTAGCGGGAGCGGGCCACGAGCAGTACTTC.